The next 32 T cell receptor beta chains were all read from a single sample in a study of blood T cell repertoires in COVID-19. The repertoire was sequenced with immunoSEQ multiplex PCR; TCRdb's copy has only in-frame clones and lacks some. Here the sample spans fewer than 250,000 clones, roughly four fifths being singletons. The source material was peripheral blood. Receptors were obtained from a woman between 65 and 79 years old with acute or convalescent COVID-19.

This clone was found once. V and J are TRBV15 and TRBJ2-1; TRBD2 matches at 9 bases. This CDR3 has 16 amino acids. The V segment lost 1 base and the J segment 10 bases; nucleotides outside the gene matches: 11. Germline CDR1 and CDR2: LNHNV and YYDKDF (reference sequence). The chain's CDR3 is CATSRGPAGGLGEQFF. In DNA, the CDR3 is TGTGCCACCAGCAGAGGGCCGGCGGGGGGGCTAGGGGAGCAGTTCTTC.

The gene calls are TRBV12-5 and TRBJ1-1, with TRBD1 matching over 7 bases. V was pared by 8 bases and J by 4 bases, with 7 bases of the junction left unmatched. Germline lookup yields CDR1 LGHNT and CDR2 FRNRAP. The CDR3 consists of 13 residues. In DNA form, the CDR3 reads TGTGCTAGTTCCGCTGGGACAGCCACTGAAGCTTTCTTT. It translates to CASSAGTATEAFF.

The CDR3 DNA is TGTGCCAGTAGTATCCCGACTGGAGGTGAAGCTTTCTTT. Residues: CASSIPTGGEAFF. The chain recombines TRBV19 with TRBJ1-1; D is uncertain. Trimming pared 3 bases from V and 7 bases from J, leaving 12 bases between. The CDR3 has 13 residues. Per the germline V gene, CDR1 is LNHDA and CDR2 is SQIVND (reference sequence).

This chain joins TRBV10-2 and TRBJ1-5, with a tentative D call TRBD1 (6 bases). The V gene lost 4 bases and the J gene lost 3 bases, with 10 bases spanning the gap. The CDR3 covers 14 residues. Germline V gives CDR1 WSHSY, CDR2 SAAADI. The CDR3 DNA follows: TGCGCCAGCAGTGCCACAGGGTCCAATCAGCCCCAGCATTTT. The encoded protein is CASSATGSNQPQHF.

The chain joins TRBV6-1 to TRBJ1-1, with a weak D call TRBD1 (5 bases). V lost 2 bases, J lost 4 bases, and 11 bases lay in between. The CDR3 spans 14 residues. Germline CDR1 reads MNHNS; CDR2 reads SASEGT. DNA of the CDR3: TGTGCCAGCAGTGAATTAAGGGGTAGCACTGAAGCTTTCTTT. Translated, it gives CASSELRGSTEAFF.

The chain couples TRBV10-3 to TRBJ2-7, with D tentatively TRBD2 (5 bases). This CDR3 contains 16 residues. The germline V gene encodes CDR1 ENHRY and CDR2 SYGVKD. The germline V and J ends were trimmed by 0 bases and 0 bases, with 12 bases remaining between them. The CDR3 loop reads CAISESLRVSSYEQYF. CDR3 DNA: TGTGCCATCAGTGAGTCTTTGAGGGTATCCTCCTACGAGCAGTACTTC.

This rearrangement joins TRBV5-1 to TRBJ1-3; TRBD1 matches 7 bases. With 8 bases clipped from V and 0 bases from J, the junction kept 5 bases outside the gene matches. This CDR3 has 14 amino acids. Germline-derived CDR1 and CDR2 are SGHRS and YFSETQ. The CDR3 DNA reads TGCGCCAGTCAGGGGGAAGGCTCTGGAAACACCATATATTTT. Translated, it gives CASQGEGSGNTIYF.

The sample holds one count of this clone. The chain employs TRBV5-6 and TRBJ1-5; weak D call: TRBD1 (5 bases). This CDR3 comprises 15 residues. Deletions cut 2 bases from V and 1 base from J, with 10 bases between. Germline CDR1 is SGHDT and CDR2 is YYEEEE. The CDR3 sequence: CASSFGGKSNQPQHF. The CDR3 DNA reads as TGTGCCAGCAGCTTCGGGGGGAAGAGCAATCAGCCCCAGCATTTT.

This chain links TRBV4-3 with TRBJ2-5; D uncertain. Germline values: CDR1 LGHNA, CDR2 YSLEER. The CDR3 spans 13 residues. Trimming stripped 1 base from V and 5 bases from J, with 8 bases between. The CDR3, as DNA: TGCGCCAGCAGCCAAGCCCCACGGGAGACCCAGTACTTC. Amino acid sequence: CASSQAPRETQYF.

The chain couples TRBV6-5 to TRBJ1-2, with a tentative D call TRBD1 (5 bases). CDR3 length: 14 amino acids. The germline V gene encodes CDR1 MNHEY and CDR2 SVGAGI. The ends were cut back, 0 bases at V and 3 bases at J, with 8 bases in the middle. In DNA form, the CDR3 reads TGTGCCAGCAGTTACTCGCAGGGTGACTATGGCTACACCTTC. Its protein is CASSYSQGDYGYTF.

This clone appeared a few times. The genes are TRBV2 and TRBJ1-5, with 9 bases aligning to TRBD1. The CDR3 is 13 residues long. V was pared by 3 bases and J by 7 bases, with 1 base of the junction left unmatched. Germline V gives CDR1 SNHLY, CDR2 FYNNEI. The CDR3 region is CASSETGGQPQHF. Written as DNA, the CDR3 is TGTGCCAGCAGTGAGACAGGGGGGCAGCCCCAGCATTTT.

The V call is TRBV18, the J call TRBJ2-4; 13 positions agree with TRBD2. Germline V gene lookup returns CDR1 KGHSH and CDR2 LQKENI. This CDR3 spans 18 amino acids. The V gene end was trimmed by 2 bases and the J gene end by 1 base; junction bases not matched to a gene: 5. DNA for the CDR3: TGTGCCAGCTCACCAGTGACTAGCGGGGGGAATGCCAAAAACATTCAGTACTTC. It codes for CASSPVTSGGNAKNIQYF.

A single count supports this clone. The CDR3 region is CASSLAGGGAFSEQFF. As DNA, the CDR3 is TGTGCCAGCAGCTTAGCAGGCGGGGGGGCCTTCTCTGAGCAGTTCTTC. J is TRBJ2-1 and V is TRBV7-9; 9 bases map to TRBD2. From germline, CDR1 is SEHNR and CDR2 FQNEAQ (reference sequence). The V gene end was trimmed by 0 bases and the J gene end by 9 bases; junction bases not matched to a gene: 9. CDR3 length equals 16 residues.

CDR3 amino acids: CASSPPGQSLLAKNIQYF. The CDR3 DNA follows: TGTGCCAGCTCACCCCCGGGACAGAGCCTACTAGCCAAAAACATTCAGTACTTC. The V and J genes are TRBV18 and TRBJ2-4; 7 nucleotides align to TRBD1. Unmatched junction bases numbered 11, after V lost 3 bases and J lost 0 bases. From germline, CDR1 is KGHSH and CDR2 LQKENI. The CDR3 contains 18 residues.

This rearrangement joins TRBV29-1 to TRBJ2-7; the match to TRBD1 covers 9 bases. The CDR3 consists of 15 residues. Germline trimming cut 4 bases from V and 5 bases from J; bases unmatched to any gene: 12. Germline V gives CDR1 SQVTM, CDR2 ANQGSEA. The CDR3 sequence is CSVAMRPGQGNEQYF. CDR3 in DNA: TGCAGCGTTGCCATGCGTCCGGGACAGGGTAACGAGCAGTACTTC.

The gene calls are TRBV7-9 and TRBJ1-2; the match to TRBD1 covers 9 bases. Germline-derived CDR1 and CDR2 are SEHNR and FQNEAQ (reference sequence). V lost 5 bases to trimming and J lost 2 bases; unmatched junction nucleotides: 3. The CDR3 runs to 14 residues. CDR3 in amino acids: CASSMGQGNYGYTF. CDR3 bases: TGTGCCAGCAGCATGGGACAGGGAAACTATGGCTACACCTTC.

The rearrangement links TRBV4-1 to TRBJ1-5; 7 bases line up with TRBD1. Germline V lookup: CDR1 MGHRA, CDR2 YSYEKL. The CDR3 is 18 amino acids. Trimming removed 0 bases from V and 2 bases from J; junction bases left unmatched: 10. This CDR3 is CASSQDPGQTFGNQPQHF. DNA of the CDR3: TGCGCCAGCAGCCAAGATCCGGGACAGACATTTGGCAATCAGCCCCAGCATTTT.

The chain combines TRBV5-1 with TRBJ1-4, with 8 bases that match TRBD1. CDR1 SGHRS and CDR2 YFSETQ come from the germline V gene. CDR3 length equals 15 residues. Trimming took 4 bases from V and 5 from J; bases not matched to a gene: 7. The CDR3 is CASSDGTGVNEKLFF. The CDR3 DNA sequence: TGCGCCAGCAGCGACGGGACAGGAGTGAATGAAAAACTGTTTTTT.

J is TRBJ1-4 and V is TRBV19, with D possibly TRBD1 on 6 matching bases. V lost 6 bases, J lost 0 bases, and 8 bases lay in between. The CDR3 consists of 14 residues. Germline lookup yields CDR1 LNHDA and CDR2 SQIVND (reference sequence). The DNA of the CDR3 is TGTGCCAGTAGGGGACATGCAACTAATGAAAAACTGTTTTTT. It translates to CASRGHATNEKLFF.

The chain has TRBV18 and TRBJ1-5; 7 bases are a match to TRBD1. The V segment lost 6 bases and the J segment 2 bases; nucleotides outside the gene matches: 10. The CDR3 consists of 16 residues. Looked up from germline, CDR1 is KGHSH and CDR2 is LQKENI. CDR3 sequence: CASSSDRALGNQPQHF. CDR3 nucleotides: TGTGCCAGCTCGTCCGACAGGGCCTTAGGCAATCAGCCCCAGCATTTT.

The rearrangement uses TRBV28 and TRBJ1-1; a possible D gene is TRBD1 (6 bases). This CDR3 is 15 amino acids long. Germline CDR1 is MDHEN and CDR2 is SYDVKM. With 6 bases removed from V and 0 bases from J, the gap between germline ends came to 14 bases. The chain's CDR3 is CASRPMDRLNTEAFF. In DNA form, the CDR3 reads TGTGCCAGCAGACCAATGGACAGACTGAACACTGAAGCTTTCTTT.

This chain connects TRBV19 to TRBJ1-4; no reliable D call. CDR1 and CDR2 from the germline V gene are LNHDA and SQIVND (reference sequence). The CDR3 runs to 15 residues. Trimming removed 4 bases from V and 0 bases from J, with 9 bases in between. This CDR3 is CASSSDSATNEKLFF. The CDR3 coding sequence is TGTGCCAGTAGTAGTGACTCAGCAACTAATGAAAAACTGTTTTTT. Looking up the rest from reference TRBV19 and TRBJ1-4 gives the full variable domain: DGGITQSPKYLFRKEGQNVTLSCEQNLNHDAMYWYRQDPGQGLRLIYYSQIVNDFQKGDIAEGYSVSREKKESFPLTVTSAQKNPTAFYLCASSSDSATNEKLFFGSGTQLSVL.

The chain combines TRBV24-1 with TRBJ2-1, with D possibly TRBD1 on 6 matching bases. The CDR3 length is 15 residues. CDR1 is KGHDR, CDR2 SFDVKD, per germline. Trimming stripped 7 bases from V and 2 bases from J, with 14 bases between. The CDR3 spells CATSKQGNPYNEQFF. The CDR3 DNA reads as TGTGCCACCAGCAAACAGGGAAACCCCTACAATGAGCAGTTCTTC.

V is TRBV7-8 and J is TRBJ2-1, with TRBD2 matching over 11 bases. V lost 5 bases, J lost 6 bases, and 9 bases stayed unmatched. Germline CDR1 is SGHVS and CDR2 is FQNEAQ. The CDR3 contains 16 residues. Here the CDR3 DNA reads TGTGCCAGCAGCCTTACGCCTAGCGGGGGGTTCAATGAGCAGTTCTTC. Amino acid sequence: CASSLTPSGGFNEQFF.

The chain is built from TRBV10-3 and TRBJ1-1, with D possibly matching TRBD1 (6 bases). Germline CDR1 ENHRY, CDR2 SYGVKD. The CDR3 contains 14 residues. The V and J ends lost 3 bases and 6 bases respectively, with 14 bases between them. The CDR3 DNA is TGTGCCATCAGTGACCAGGGGAACGGCCCTGAAGCTTTCTTT. As protein: CAISDQGNGPEAFF.

The V gene is TRBV28, the J gene TRBJ1-2, with D uncertain. The CDR3 totals 13 residues. Germline CDR1 MDHEN, CDR2 SYDVKM. The V end lost 2 bases, the J end lost 10 bases, and 14 bases lay between the germline ends. This chain's CDR3 is CASSLGVSSSYTF. The CDR3 coding sequence is TGTGCCAGCAGTTTAGGAGTCAGCTCGTCCTACACCTTC.

The chain joins TRBV5-4 to TRBJ2-3; 12 bases are a match to TRBD2. The CDR3 spans 17 residues. The V gene's germline CDR1 is SGHNT and CDR2 YYREEE (reference sequence). V lost 0 bases to trimming and J lost 2 bases; unmatched junction nucleotides: 4. The chain's CDR3 is CASSLASGGATTDTQYF. The CDR3 DNA is TGTGCCAGCAGCTTGGCTAGCGGGGGGGCAACCACAGATACGCAGTATTTT.

The chain links TRBV2 to TRBJ1-4, with TRBD1 identical over 10 bases. Germline values: CDR1 SNHLY, CDR2 FYNNEI. V shed 4 bases and J 7 bases; nucleotides not matched to a gene: 9. There are 16 residues in the CDR3. Here the CDR3 reads CASSGRMGQGPEKLFF. Written as DNA, the CDR3 is TGTGCCAGCAGTGGAAGAATGGGACAGGGGCCTGAAAAACTGTTTTTT.

The chain couples TRBV7-9 to TRBJ1-1; a possible D gene is TRBD1 (5 bases). The CDR3 spans 15 residues. V was cut by 3 bases and J by 1 base, with 12 bases left in between. Per the germline V gene, CDR1 is SEHNR and CDR2 is FQNEAQ (reference sequence). The CDR3 DNA is TGTGCCAGCAGCTTTACAGGCCTCCCGAACACTGAAGCTTTCTTT. Translation: CASSFTGLPNTEAFF. The full variable domain, in which reference TRBV7-9 and TRBJ1-1 provide the parts outside the CDR3, is DTGVSQNPRHKITKRGQNVTFRCDPISEHNRLYWYRQTLGQGPEFLTYFQNEAQLEKSRLLSDRFSAERPKGSFSTLEIQRTEQGDSAMYLCASSFTGLPNTEAFFGQGTRLTVV.

The V call is TRBV5-4, the J call TRBJ2-2; 11 bases fit TRBD2. The junction had 8 bases not matched to a gene; V was cut back by 0 bases and J by 4 bases. The CDR3 has 18 amino acids. Germline V gene lookup returns CDR1 SGHNT and CDR2 YYREEE (reference sequence). The CDR3 region is CASSLGLAGGGGTGELFF. In DNA form, the CDR3 reads TGTGCCAGCAGCTTGGGCCTAGCGGGGGGCGGGGGCACCGGGGAGCTGTTTTTT.

This clone occurred once. This chain uses TRBV5-1 with TRBJ2-7; possible D gene TRBD1, 5 bases. The CDR3 covers 14 residues. Trimming took off 6 bases at V and 3 bases at J, with 16 bases between the two ends. Germline V gene lookup returns CDR1 SGHRS and CDR2 YFSETQ. As DNA, the CDR3 is TGCGCCAGCACCCTTGCTGGCCAGGGCTACGAGCAGTACTTC. Amino acids: CASTLAGQGYEQYF.

J is TRBJ2-7 and V is TRBV28; 9 bases fit TRBD1. V dropped 5 bases and J dropped 0; count of bases not matched to a gene: 5. Germline assignment: CDR1 MDHEN and CDR2 SYDVKM. The CDR3 length is 15 residues. The CDR3 loop is CASSGTGRFSYEQYF. The CDR3 DNA reads as TGTGCCAGCAGTGGGACAGGGAGGTTCTCCTACGAGCAGTACTTC.